These T cell receptor beta chains were read from a single sample in a study of T cell responses to AZD1222 COVID-19 vaccine. TCRdb's table, derived via immunoSEQ multiplex PCR, lists solely in-frame clones and lacks some. The data contain more than 95,000 clones, around nine tenths of them singletons. The material was peripheral blood, obtained on day 0 of AZD1222 vaccination. All receptors derive from an adult in good health. Both conserved end residues are part of each CDR3. D genes are given only for firm matches. Expanded clones get a size class; other rows say once, few or many, or leave the size out.

j_call v_call d_call cdr3_length clone_size cdr3_nt cdr3_aa
TRBJ2-5 TRBV3-1/TRBV3-2 TRBD1 17 . TGTGCCAGCAGCCAAGATTTCGGGACAGCGTACCAAGAGACCCAGTACTTC CASSQDFGTAYQETQYF
TRBJ1-1 TRBV7-2 TRBD1 14 . TGTGCCAGCAGCTCGAGACAGGGGAGGACTGAAGCTTTCTTT CASSSRQGRTEAFF
TRBJ2-3 TRBV12-3/TRBV12-4 . 13 . TGTGCCAGCAGTGACCTCACAACAGATACGCAGTATTTT CASSDLTTDTQYF
TRBJ1-2 TRBV7-2 . 17 . TGTGCCAGCAGCTTAGCGCTCCAGGGCGGCGGGGACTATGGCTACACCTTC CASSLALQGGGDYGYTF
TRBJ2-5 TRBV15 . 15 . TGTGCCACCAGCAGAGATAGGACCCTCCAAGAGACCCAGTACTTC CATSRDRTLQETQYF
TRBJ2-3 TRBV7-3 . 13 . TGTGCCAGCAGTCTTGGGGTCGCAGATACGCAGTATTTT CASSLGVADTQYF
TRBJ1-4 TRBV7-9 . 14 . TGTGCCAGCAGCTGGATTGCAACTAATGAAAAACTGTTTTTT CASSWIATNEKLFF
TRBJ1-1 TRBV19 . 15 . TGTGCCAGTAGCCGAGGTCGTCCCTTGAACACTGAAGCTTTCTTT CASSRGRPLNTEAFF
TRBJ2-1 TRBV24-1 . 14 . TGTGCCACCAGTGATTTAAGGGGCTTCAATGAGCAGTTCTTC CATSDLRGFNEQFF
TRBJ1-6 TRBV2 . 14 . TGTGCCAGCAGTGAAGACATCGCAAATTCACCCCTCCACTTT CASSEDIANSPLHF
TRBJ1-2 TRBV11-2 TRBD1 14 . TGTGCCAGCAGCTTCGGACAGGGGGCATATGGCTACACCTTC CASSFGQGAYGYTF
TRBJ2-1 TRBV25-1 TRBD2 16 . TGTGCCAGCAGTTCAAGTCGACTAGCGGGGTACAATGAGCAGTTCTTC CASSSSRLAGYNEQFF
TRBJ2-7 TRBV6-6 TRBD2 15 . TGTGCCAGCAGACCCAGCGGGGGGCCCTCCCACGAGCAGTACTTC CASRPSGGPSHEQYF
TRBJ2-7 TRBV2 . 12 . TGTGCCAGAGTAGACCCGGACTACGAGCAGTACTTC CARVDPDYEQYF
TRBJ1-2 TRBV4-1 TRBD1 15 . TGCGCCAGCAGCCTCGACAGGGGGCAAGGCTATGGCTACACCTTC CASSLDRGQGYGYTF
TRBJ1-5 TRBV6-1 . 14 once TGTGCCAGCAGTGAACAGACTTCCAATCAGCCCCAGCATTTT CASSEQTSNQPQHF
TRBJ2-7 TRBV7-2 . 14 . TGTGCCAGCAGCCGTGGGACCTTGGGGTACGAGCAGTACTTC CASSRGTLGYEQYF
TRBJ1-3 TRBV7-2 . 19 once TGTGCCAGCAGCTTAGTCTCCGGTCCATCCTTAGCCTCTGGAAACACCATATATTTT CASSLVSGPSLASGNTIYF
TRBJ1-4 TRBV5-8 TRBD1 16 . TGTGCCAGCAGCTTGGCCTTGACAGGGTATAATGAAAAACTGTTTTTT CASSLALTGYNEKLFF
TRBJ2-1 TRBV20-1 . 11 . TGCAGTGCCGTAAACCGGGACACTCAGTTCTTC CSAVNRDTQFF
TRBJ1-2 TRBV4-3 TRBD1 14 . TGCGCCAGCAGCTCCCAGGGGGGGCGGAATGGCTACACCTTC CASSSQGGRNGYTF
TRBJ2-6 TRBV7-6 . 15 . TGTGCCAGCAGCAGGGACAACTCTGGGGCCAACGTCCTGACTTTC CASSRDNSGANVLTF
TRBJ1-4 TRBV5-4 . 14 once TGTGCCAGCAGCCAACGAGGGTTTAATGAAAAACTGTTTTTT CASSQRGFNEKLFF
TRBJ1-5 TRBV18 TRBD1 15 . TGTGCCAGCTCACAGGGGGTCACAGGGGAACAGCCCCAGCATTTT CASSQGVTGEQPQHF
TRBJ2-1 TRBV3-1/TRBV3-2 TRBD1 17 . TGTGCCAGCAGCCAGGAACGGGACAGGGGGCGGTTCAATGAGCAGTTCTTC CASSQERDRGRFNEQFF
TRBJ1-4 TRBV28 . 16 once TGTGCCAGCAGTATACTAGGTGGGGGTGGTAATGAAAAACTGTTTTTT CASSILGGGGNEKLFF
TRBJ1-2 TRBV19 . 16 . TGTGCCAGTAGTAGTGCTTGGGACCGTAGATTCTATGGCTACACCTTC CASSSAWDRRFYGYTF
TRBJ2-2 TRBV11-3 TRBD2 13 few TGTGCCAGCAGCTGGACTAGCACCGGGGAGCTGTTTTTT CASSWTSTGELFF
TRBJ2-1 TRBV12-3/TRBV12-4 . 13 . . CASSFGSGSSEFF
TRBJ1-2 TRBV19 . 14 . TGTGCCAGTACCCAAAATAGGCGTCAAGGCGGCTACACCTTC CASTQNRRQGGYTF
TRBJ1-5 TRBV6-2/TRBV6-3 TRBD1 16 once TGTGCCAGCAGTTCGACGTCGACAGGGCTCAATCAGCCCCAGCATTTT CASSSTSTGLNQPQHF
TRBJ2-7 TRBV9 TRBD1 15 . TGTGCCAGCAGCGCCCCGGGACAGGGGTCCTACGAGCAGTACTTC CASSAPGQGSYEQYF
TRBJ1-3 TRBV6-5 . 16 . TGTGCCAGCAGTTACTCCCTGGGAGGGCCTGGAAACACCATATATTTT CASSYSLGGPGNTIYF
TRBJ1-1 TRBV6-5 TRBD1 14 . TGTGCCAGCAGGAGGGGGCAAATGAACACTGAAGCTTTCTTT CASRRGQMNTEAFF
TRBJ2-3 TRBV11-2 . 13 . TGTGCCAGCGGAGGTCACTTCACAGATACGCAGTATTTT CASGGHFTDTQYF
TRBJ2-3 TRBV12-1 . 16 . TGTGCCAGCAGCCCTGGGACCCAAAGGGTCACAGATACGCAGTATTTT CASSPGTQRVTDTQYF
TRBJ1-3 TRBV7-2 . 14 few TGTGCCAGCAGCCCGGGGGGTTCTGGAAACACCATATATTTT CASSPGGSGNTIYF
TRBJ2-7 TRBV11-1 . 11 . TGTGCCAGCAGCTTACGGAACGAGCAGTACTTC CASSLRNEQYF
TRBJ1-3 TRBV29-1 . 13 few TGCAGCGTCCGACGTGGCTCTGGAAACACCATATATTTT CSVRRGSGNTIYF
TRBJ2-2 TRBV27 TRBD1 20 . TGTGCCAGCAGTCTCCCGGGACAGGGAGTTAGCGATTTTAACACCGGGGAGCTGTTTTTT CASSLPGQGVSDFNTGELFF
TRBJ2-7 TRBV5-4 . 14 . TGTGCCAGCAGCTTGGAAGGCGGGGACTACGAGCAGTACTTC CASSLEGGDYEQYF
TRBJ1-1 TRBV14 . 14 . TGTGCCAGCAGCCAAGACAGCATAAGGACTGAAGCTTTCTTT CASSQDSIRTEAFF
TRBJ2-7 TRBV6-2/TRBV6-3 TRBD1 14 . TGTGCCAGCAGTTACGACAGGGATATCTACGAGCAGTACTTC CASSYDRDIYEQYF
TRBJ1-2 TRBV9 . 13 . TGTGCCAGCAGCGTAGACGGTAACTATGGCTACACCTTC CASSVDGNYGYTF
TRBJ2-2 TRBV6-4 . 15 few TGTGCCAGCAGTTTCGCTCCCGGGGATAGCGGGGAGCTGTTTTTT CASSFAPGDSGELFF